The TCR beta chain under discussion was sequenced for a study of metastatic and nonmetastatic thyroid tumors (dated by TCRdb to 2018 to 2020). Notes on the research overall: For patients with malignant and with benign thyroid disease, the researchers compared repertoires between peripheral blood samples and tumor or nodule tissue samples. Study-wide conclusions, independent of this receptor: TCR beta diversity was reported as significantly higher in malignant tumors than in benign nodules, in both blood and tumor samples.

Libraries were constructed by PCR. TCRdb shows the sequencer as Illumina HiSeq 4000. High-throughput sequencing was used to profile the CDR3 region of the TCR beta-chain in every patient. Processing in the source paper ran as follows. Drawing on CDR3 differences between clinicopathological groups, the researchers built a classifier meant to tell apart patients with distant-metastatic papillary thyroid cancer. Repertoire diversity was assessed with the Shannon index, and tumor-blood repertoire similarity with the Morisita-Horn index. Using fastp trimming at Q25 and MiXCR clonotype assembly, TCRdb reanalyzed the public sequencing data and kept in-frame beta chains. TCRdb assigned the V and J calls; the authors' analysis was not used. The sample yields approximately 21,000 clones; around 21% were counted once. The ten top clones hold approximately 30% of the sample. No treatment had been received by any patient before thyroid surgery. Using T-cell receptor beta sequencing, the researchers looked back retrospectively at clinical samples from patients, gathered between about 2012 and 2018.

Of note for this clone: The clone's antigen remains unknown. Base-call qualities are not available, and no considerably larger clone is one nucleotide away.

The receptor was derived from a female donor with papillary thyroid cancer or a benign thyroid nodule (not recorded which). Some clones in this sample may be carry-over from other donors' samples. Sequenced input: blood.

The base sequence is TGTGCCAGCAGCCCCGGGACTAGCGGTATCTCCTACGAGCAGTACTTC. Its translation is CASSPGTSGISYEQYF. The V gene is TRBV5-5 and the J gene is TRBJ2-7, with TRBD2 identical over 11 junction bases. Here V drops 4 bases and J drops 0 bases, and the junction holds 6 bases not matched to any gene. CDR1 and CDR2, looked up from the germline V gene (reference sequence), are SGHKS and YYEKEE. Including the terminal cysteine and phenylalanine, the CDR3 comprises 16 residues. The entry retains the CDR3 DNA only, 48 bases that are in frame from base 1.